Below, one T cell receptor beta chain is given with its context. The data stem from a study of blood T cell repertoires in COVID-19. Authors' methods: Reference gene primers were amplified, and this amplification served to estimate nucleated cell counts. Generated by immunoSEQ multiplex PCR, the TCRdb table keeps only in-frame clones and is missing some. D and trimming were read from the DNA, whereas the V and J calls and clone size are those reported in that table. The sample includes fewer than 300,000 clones, about 88% of them seen just once. Germline values: CDR1 SGHRS, CDR2 YFSETQ. The CDR3 runs 18 residues. Losses at the gene ends were 1 base for V and 2 bases for J; bases not matched to a gene: 11.

This clonotype was sampled from a man aged 60 to 75 who had recovered from COVID-19. The genes are TRBV5-1 and TRBJ2-3; 9 positions match TRBD2. Material for sequencing was peripheral blood. CDR3 nucleotides: TGCGCCAGCAGCTTGTGGGTATCAGCGGGGGGTTACACAGATACGCAGTATTTT. Residues: CASSLWVSAGGYTDTQYF.